The rows below give T cell receptor beta chains drawn from one sample of a study of blood T cells in healthy people across ages. Via MiXCR, TCRdb re-called the 5' RACE reads, giving one row per CDR3 protein. Of about 930,000 distinct CDR3 sequences in the sample, 25% to 30% were seen once. These data are also associated with another study on T cells of mothers and their children.

The sequencing input was blood. The receptor set was obtained from a woman in her thirties or forties in good health. The CDR3 runs from the conserved cysteine through the conserved F or W. The D gene is left open where the match is weak. Clone size is shown for a subset of rows, as once, few, many or a class of expanded clone.

J gene | clone size | D gene | V gene | CDR3 DNA | CDR3 protein
TRBJ2-3 | few | . | TRBV20-1 | TGCAGTGCTAGAAGTCTTTTGGGTCGAGCAGATACGCAGTATTTT | CSARSLLGRADTQYF
TRBJ2-3 | . | . | TRBV30 | TGTGCCTGGAGTGTACTACAGGGGACTTATACGCAGTATTTT | CAWSVLQGTYTQYF
TRBJ2-3 | . | TRBD2 | TRBV5-1 | TGCGCCGGCGCCCCATCGGGGGGTACTAGCACAGATACGCAGTATTTT | CAGAPSGGTSTDTQYF
TRBJ2-5 | . | . | TRBV6-1 | TGTGCCAGCAGTGTGGGCCCCCGAGAGACCCAGTACTTC | CASSVGPRETQYF
TRBJ1-6 | many | . | TRBV18 | TGTGCCAGCTCCCCTCGGGACGGCAATAATTCACCCCTCCACTTT | CASSPRDGNNSPLHF
TRBJ1-5 | . | . | TRBV30 | TGTGCCTGGAGTGTACATAGTTATAGCAATCAGCCCCAGCATTTT | CAWSVHSYSNQPQHF
TRBJ1-2 | few | . | TRBV5-6 | TGTGCCAGCAGCTTGGCTGGGGTTACCGACTACACCTTC | CASSLAGVTDYTF
TRBJ2-7 | many | TRBD1 | TRBV9 | TGTGCCAGCAGCGGTGACAGGGTGGATGAGCAGTACTTC | CASSGDRVDEQYF
TRBJ1-5 | few | TRBD1 | TRBV6-5 | TGTGCCAGCAGGGGGACAGGTTCTCGGGGCAATCAGCCCCAGCATTTT | CASRGTGSRGNQPQHF
TRBJ1-2 | many | . | TRBV12-3/TRBV12-4 | TGTGCCAGCAGTTCACAGGTTGATCGCTTCGGCTACACCTTC | CASSSQVDRFGYTF
TRBJ2-3 | . | . | TRBV6-5 | TGTGCCAGCAGCCGAAACCGGGACATCACAGATACGCAGTATTTT | CASSRNRDITDTQYF
TRBJ1-2 | . | . | TRBV7-2 | TGTGCCAGCAGCCGCCGCGGGCCCTATGGCTACACCTTC | CASSRRGPYGYTF
TRBJ1-2 | . | . | TRBV14 | TGTGCCAGCAGCCAAGTAGCTAACTATGGCTACACCTTC | CASSQVANYGYTF
TRBJ2-3 | . | TRBD2 | TRBV20-1 | TGCAGTGCTAGAGATCCACGGGAGGGTTACACAGATACGCAGTATTTT | CSARDPREGYTDTQYF
TRBJ2-7 | many | . | TRBV24-1 | TGTGCCACCAGTGTCGCCGGGGAGGACGAGCAGTACTTC | CATSVAGEDEQYF
TRBJ2-7 | few | TRBD2 | TRBV15 | TGTGCCACCAGCCCGGGTAGCGGGGGCTACAATGAGCAGTACTTC | CATSPGSGGYNEQYF
TRBJ2-3 | . | TRBD1 | TRBV4-3 | TGCGCCAGCAGCCGAAATATTCCGGGACAGGGGGATGGCGGTACAGATACGCAGTATTTT | CASSRNIPGQGDGGTDTQYF
TRBJ1-1 | . | . | TRBV7-6 | TGTGCCAGCAGCCCCGAGGTGCAGGGTCGGGGTGAAGCTTTCTTT | CASSPEVQGRGEAFF
TRBJ2-5 | many | . | TRBV28 | TGTGCCAGCAGTAGAAACACGGGACGGCAAGAGACCCAGTACTTC | CASSRNTGRQETQYF
TRBJ2-7 | . | TRBD2 | TRBV29-1 | TGCAGCGTCGAGGGACTAGCGGGGCACTACGAGCAGTACTTC | CSVEGLAGHYEQYF
TRBJ1-2 | many | TRBD1 | TRBV3-1 | TGTGCCAGCAGCCAAGCCACGGGGGACAGGGGCTATGGCTACACCTTC | CASSQATGDRGYGYTF
TRBJ2-7 | many | TRBD2 | TRBV28 | TGTGCCAGCAGTTCGCGGGGGAGCCCTCTCGAGCAGTACTTC | CASSSRGSPLEQYF
TRBJ2-7 | many | TRBD1 | TRBV11-2 | TGTGCCAGCAGCTCACCCGACAGGGGCGAGCAGTACTTC | CASSSPDRGEQYF
TRBJ2-5 | few | . | TRBV20-1 | TGCAGTGCCGTTCCCTACAGCCGCCAATATGAAGAGACCCAGTACTTC | CSAVPYSRQYEETQYF
TRBJ2-7 | . | . | TRBV6-5 | TGTGCCAGCAGTTACTCGGGGGCAGGAACGGCCTACGAGCAGTACTTC | CASSYSGAGTAYEQYF
TRBJ2-3 | few | . | TRBV20-1 | TGCAGTGCTAGAGTAGGCAGTAGCACAGATACGCAGTATTTT | CSARVGSSTDTQYF
TRBJ2-1 | few | . | TRBV7-9 | TGTGCCAGCACTATATTGTTGGGGGTTCATGAGCAGTTCTTC | CASTILLGVHEQFF
TRBJ2-5 | few | TRBD1 | TRBV29-1 | TGCAGCGTTGAAACACTAGACAGGGCCCAAGAGACCCAGTACTTC | CSVETLDRAQETQYF
TRBJ2-1 | . | . | TRBV11-3 | TGTGCCAGCAGCTTGGCCCCGGGACGTTACAATGAGCAGTTCTTC | CASSLAPGRYNEQFF